Reported below is one T cell receptor (beta chain). Sequenced by immunoSEQ multiplex PCR; TCRdb stores in-frame clones only, minus some. Of 350,000 to 500,000 clones in the sample, nearly 90% were seen once. Trimming removed 3 bases at V and 8 bases at J, with 20 bases between. The CDR3 has 15 amino acids. Germline CDR1 SGHRS, CDR2 YFSETQ. This entry comes from a study of blood T cell repertoires in COVID-19. The origin of this receptor is a woman between 18 and 29 years old who had been exposed to COVID-19. The V and J genes are TRBV5-1 and TRBJ1-2, with D possibly being TRBD1 (5 bases). Sequenced material: PBMCs or T cells enriched from blood (not recorded which). CDR3 in DNA: TGCGCCAGCAGCTCCGCCACGCGCGGGGCTTGGGGCTACACCTTC. Protein sequence: CASSSATRGAWGYTF. The entire variable domain, with the rest obtained from reference TRBV5-1 and TRBJ1-2, is as follows: KAGVTQTPRYLIKTRGQQVTLSCSPISGHRSVSWYQQTPGQGLQFLFEYFSETQRNKGNFPGRFSGRQFSNSRSEMNVSTLELGDSALYLCASSSATRGAWGYTFGSGTRLTVV.